This T cell receptor beta chain was found in a study of PD-L1 blockade in urothelial cancer. V was shortened by 2 bases and J by 1 base, with 9 bases between the two germline ends. Germline V gives CDR1 SNHLY, CDR2 FYNNEI. CDR3 size: 15 residues. As for time point: pretreatment peripheral blood. The study enrolled patients with locally advanced or metastatic urothelial carcinoma. Pretreatment sampling and on-treatment sampling together yielded between 1 and 8 samples for each patient. The assay was immunoSEQ multiplex PCR, and TCRdb's table has in-frame clones only and misses some. The table records tens of thousands of clones, around 83% of them present only once.

This sequence was found in a woman in her seventies with urothelial cancer. The chain combines TRBV2 with TRBJ1-5; D is uncertain. Sequences were derived from PBMCs, sampled around atezolizumab (anti-PD-L1) treatment. This CDR3 is CASSERLPSNQPQHF. The CDR3 nucleotides read TGTGCCAGCAGTGAAAGACTCCCAAGCAATCAGCCCCAGCATTTT.